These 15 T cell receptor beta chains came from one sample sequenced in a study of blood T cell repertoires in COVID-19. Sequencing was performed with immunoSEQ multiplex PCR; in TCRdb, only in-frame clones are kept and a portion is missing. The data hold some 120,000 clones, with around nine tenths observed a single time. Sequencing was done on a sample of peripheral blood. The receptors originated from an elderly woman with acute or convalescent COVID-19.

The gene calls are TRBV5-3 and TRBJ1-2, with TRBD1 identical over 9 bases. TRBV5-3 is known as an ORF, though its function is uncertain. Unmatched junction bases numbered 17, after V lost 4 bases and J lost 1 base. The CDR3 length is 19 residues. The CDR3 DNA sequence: TGTGCCAGAAGCGTTCGGGTGGATCCGGGGACAGGGATTAACTATGGCTACACCTTC. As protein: CARSVRVDPGTGINYGYTF.

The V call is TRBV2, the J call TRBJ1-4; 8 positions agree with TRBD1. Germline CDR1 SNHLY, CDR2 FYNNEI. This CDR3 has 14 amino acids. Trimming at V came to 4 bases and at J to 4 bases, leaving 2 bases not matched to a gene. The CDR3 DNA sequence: TGTGCCAGCAGTGGGGACAGGAGTAATGAAAAACTGTTTTTT. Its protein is CASSGDRSNEKLFF. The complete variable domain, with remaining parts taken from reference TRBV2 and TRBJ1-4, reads EPEVTQTPSHQVTQMGQEVILRCVPISNHLYFYWYRQILGQKVEFLVSFYNNEISEKSEIFDDQFSVERPDGSNFTLKIRSTKLEDSAMYFCASSGDRSNEKLFFGSGTQLSVL.

The CDR3 coding sequence is TGTGCCAGTACTCAGAGTCCGGACAGGGGTTTGAAGCCCCAGCATTTT. This sequence encodes CASTQSPDRGLKPQHF. The chain uses TRBV19 and TRBJ1-5; 9 nucleotides line up with TRBD1. Germline loops: CDR1 LNHDA, CDR2 SQIVND (reference sequence). The V segment lost 7 bases and the J segment 8 bases; nucleotides outside the gene matches: 15. CDR3 length: 16 amino acids.

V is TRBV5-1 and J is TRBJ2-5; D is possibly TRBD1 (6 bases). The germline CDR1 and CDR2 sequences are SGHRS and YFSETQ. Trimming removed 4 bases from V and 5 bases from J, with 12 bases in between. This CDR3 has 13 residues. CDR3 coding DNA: TGCGCCAGCAGCGACAGGCCTGGGGAGACCCAGTACTTC. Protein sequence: CASSDRPGETQYF.

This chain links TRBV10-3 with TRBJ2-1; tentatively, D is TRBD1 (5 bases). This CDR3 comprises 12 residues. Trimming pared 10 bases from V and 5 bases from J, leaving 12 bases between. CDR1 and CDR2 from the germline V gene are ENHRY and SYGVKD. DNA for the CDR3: TGTGCCAGTACAGGTACGGACAATGAGCAGTTCTTC. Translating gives CASTGTDNEQFF.

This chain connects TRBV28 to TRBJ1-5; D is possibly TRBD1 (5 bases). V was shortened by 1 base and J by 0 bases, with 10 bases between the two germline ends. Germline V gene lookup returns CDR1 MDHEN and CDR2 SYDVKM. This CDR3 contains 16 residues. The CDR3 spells CASSLYHQGSNQPQHF. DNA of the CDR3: TGTGCCAGCAGTTTATACCACCAGGGTAGCAATCAGCCCCAGCATTTT.

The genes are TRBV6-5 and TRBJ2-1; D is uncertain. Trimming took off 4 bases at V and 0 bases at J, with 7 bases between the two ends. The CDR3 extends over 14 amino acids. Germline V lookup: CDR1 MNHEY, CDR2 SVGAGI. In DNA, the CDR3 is TGTGCCAGCAGTTTTTTGAGCTCCTACAATGAGCAGTTCTTC. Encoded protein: CASSFLSSYNEQFF.

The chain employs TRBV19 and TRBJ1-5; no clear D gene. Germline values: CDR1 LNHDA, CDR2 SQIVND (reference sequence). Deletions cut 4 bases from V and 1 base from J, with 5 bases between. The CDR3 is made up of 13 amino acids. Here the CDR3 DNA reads TGTGCCAGTAGTACTTTGAGCAATCAGCCCCAGCATTTT. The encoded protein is CASSTLSNQPQHF.

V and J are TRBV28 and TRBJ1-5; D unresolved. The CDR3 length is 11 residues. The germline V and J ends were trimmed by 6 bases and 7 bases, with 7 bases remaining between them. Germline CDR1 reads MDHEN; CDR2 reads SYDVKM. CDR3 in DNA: TGTGCCAGCAGCTCTCAGCAGCCCCAGCATTTT. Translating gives CASSSQQPQHF.

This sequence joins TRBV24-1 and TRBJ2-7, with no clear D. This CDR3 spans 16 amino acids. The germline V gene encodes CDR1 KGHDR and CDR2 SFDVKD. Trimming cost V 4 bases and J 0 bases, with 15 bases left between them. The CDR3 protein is CATSEVERPSSYEQYF. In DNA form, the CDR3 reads TGTGCCACCAGTGAGGTGGAGCGCCCGAGCTCCTACGAGCAGTACTTC.

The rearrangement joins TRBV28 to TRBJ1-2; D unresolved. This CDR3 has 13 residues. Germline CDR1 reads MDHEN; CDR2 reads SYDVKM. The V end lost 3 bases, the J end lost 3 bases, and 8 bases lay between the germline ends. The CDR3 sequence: CASSLASDYGYTF. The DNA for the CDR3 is TGTGCCAGCAGTTTGGCCAGTGACTATGGCTACACCTTC.

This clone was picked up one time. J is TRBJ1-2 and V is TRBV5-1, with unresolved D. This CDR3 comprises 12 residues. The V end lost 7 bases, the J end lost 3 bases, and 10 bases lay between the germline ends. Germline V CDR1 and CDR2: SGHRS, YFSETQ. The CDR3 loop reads CASRGQYYGYTF. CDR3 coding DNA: TGCGCCAGCCGAGGGCAGTACTATGGCTACACCTTC.

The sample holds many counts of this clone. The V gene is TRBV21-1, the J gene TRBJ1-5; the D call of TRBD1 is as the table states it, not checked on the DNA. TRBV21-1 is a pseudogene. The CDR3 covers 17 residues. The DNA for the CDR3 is TGTGCCAGCACGGTTTCGGGACAGGGATTCCGTTATCAGCCCCAGCATTTT. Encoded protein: CASTVSGQGFRYQPQHF.

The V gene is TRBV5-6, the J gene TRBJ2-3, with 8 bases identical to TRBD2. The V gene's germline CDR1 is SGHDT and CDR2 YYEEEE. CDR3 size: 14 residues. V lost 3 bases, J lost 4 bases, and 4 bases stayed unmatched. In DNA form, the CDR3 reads TGTGCCAGCAGCTCGAGCGGGGGTTCAGATACGCAGTATTTT. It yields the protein CASSSSGGSDTQYF.

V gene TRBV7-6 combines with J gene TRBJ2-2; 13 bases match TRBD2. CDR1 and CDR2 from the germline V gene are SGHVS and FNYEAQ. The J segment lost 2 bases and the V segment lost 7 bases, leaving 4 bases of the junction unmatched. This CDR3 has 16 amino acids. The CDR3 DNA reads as TGTGCCAGCACCCAGGGACTAGCGGGAAACACCGGGGAGCTGTTTTTT. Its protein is CASTQGLAGNTGELFF.